Reported below is one T cell receptor (beta chain). The antigen is not known. This entry comes from a study of shared clonotypes between healthy human individuals. The assay was run at deep level. Data came from immunoSEQ multiplex PCR; TCRdb stores just in-frame clones and leaves some out. The data show some 2.3 million clones, 90% to 95% seen once. The CDR3 runs 13 residues. Germline V CDR1 and CDR2: LNHDA, SQIVND (reference sequence). V was shortened by 2 bases and J by 6 bases, with 8 bases between the two germline ends. Notes on the study in general: Genetic and exposure-history diversity was limited by the small donor number.

The rearrangement links TRBV19 to TRBJ1-5; D unclear. The sequencing input was naive CD4+ T cells from PBMCs. Specified subset: CD45RA+ positively selected. This clonotype was obtained from a man aged 18 to 30 in good health. Some clones in this sample may be carry-over from other donors' samples. CDR3 loop: CASSITLSQPQHF. Written as DNA, the CDR3 is TGTGCCAGTAGTATAACGCTCTCTCAGCCCCAGCATTTT.